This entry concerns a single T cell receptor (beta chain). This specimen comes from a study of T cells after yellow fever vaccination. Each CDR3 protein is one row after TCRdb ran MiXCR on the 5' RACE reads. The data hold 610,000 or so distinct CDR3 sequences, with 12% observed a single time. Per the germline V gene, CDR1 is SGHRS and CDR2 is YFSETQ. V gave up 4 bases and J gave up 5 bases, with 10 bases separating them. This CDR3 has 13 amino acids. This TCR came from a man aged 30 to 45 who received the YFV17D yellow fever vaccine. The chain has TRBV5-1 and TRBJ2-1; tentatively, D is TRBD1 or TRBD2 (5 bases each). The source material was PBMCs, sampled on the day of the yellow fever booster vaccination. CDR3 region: CASSPGPDNEQFF. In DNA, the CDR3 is TGCGCCAGCAGCCCGGGACCAGACAATGAGCAGTTCTTC. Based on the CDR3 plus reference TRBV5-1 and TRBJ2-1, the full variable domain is KAGVTQTPRYLIKTRGQQVTLSCSPISGHRSVSWYQQTPGQGLQFLFEYFSETQRNKGNFPGRFSGRQFSNSRSEMNVSTLELGDSALYLCASSPGPDNEQFFGPGTRLTVL.